This T cell receptor beta chain appears in the sequencing data of a study of OX40 agonist ivuxolimab in advanced cancers. As for the study in general: Allowance was made for prior anti-PD-1, anti-PD-L1 or anti-CTLA-4 therapy, and around 44% had some.

V lost 0 bases and J lost 7, with 15 bases in between. Germline values: CDR1 LGHNA, CDR2 YSLEER. The length of the CDR3 is 16 residues. This table comes from immunoSEQ multiplex PCR, and its TCRdb copy is limited to in-frame clones, with some not included. The sample carries roughly 79,000 clones, about four fifths recorded once. The receptor's source is an adult with an advanced solid tumor such as melanoma, head and neck, liver or kidney cancer. V and J are TRBV4-3 and TRBJ2-2; TRBD2 is a possible D gene (5 bases). The sequencing here drew on CD4+ or CD8+ T cells sorted from blood, taken in a trial of the OX40 agonist ivuxolimab. CDR3 sequence: CASSQDGPPRGGELFF. Written as DNA, the CDR3 is TGCGCCAGCAGCCAAGATGGCCCTCCCCGGGGCGGGGAGCTGTTTTTT.